This T cell receptor beta chain originates from a study of blood T cell repertoires in COVID-19. Turning to the study itself: PBMCs, B-cell-depleted T cells, or T cells provided the cDNA or gDNA that made up the material.

This clone was counted between two and nine times. In the original analysis: Amplification from reference gene primers served as the basis for estimated nucleated cell counts. Sequencing used immunoSEQ multiplex PCR; TCRdb keeps in-frame clones, though not all of them. V and J calls and clone size are as listed in that table; D and trimming were resolved from the DNA. The table lists 150,000 to 200,000 clones, 84% of them singletons. Cohorts were based on clinical histories the participants reported. Resolution of symptoms, clearance, or two negative PCRs was present in recovered Cohort 3 donors. The germline gives CDR1 LGHDT, CDR2 YNNKEL (reference sequence). V was shortened by 1 base and J by 7 bases, with 10 bases between the two germline ends. The CDR3 loop spans 13 amino acids.

The chain uses TRBV3-1 (or the pseudogene TRBV3-2) and TRBJ1-2, with D perhaps TRBD1 (5 bases). This TCR was sampled from a woman between 50 and 59 years old who had recovered from COVID-19. Input material: PBMCs or T cells enriched from blood (not recorded which). In DNA form, the CDR3 reads TGTGCCAGCAGCCAAGGGGGGAGGGGTGGCTACACCTTC. Residues: CASSQGGRGGYTF.